This TCR beta chain emerged from a study of cytotoxic CD8 clonotypes in ibrutinib-treated CLL. Looking at the study overall: Complete response was seen in 2 patients and partial in approximately 24; roughly twelve progressed and around 14 stayed remitted after a median approximately 70 months.

Study results and limitations: Elevated clonality accompanied ibrutinib response, with a return toward baseline values at progression. Exceeding age-matched healthy donors, baseline clonality also tracked the counts of circulating CD8+ T cells.

Note on this clone: Antigen unknown.

Data came from immunoSEQ multiplex PCR; TCRdb stores just in-frame clones and leaves some out. The table has 200,000 or so clones, over 65% seen once. The TCR comes from a human donor with chronic lymphocytic leukemia. The sequencing used PBMCs, collected after 12 months of ibrutinib treatment.

The CDR3 DNA follows: TGCAGCGCCGTCCACAGGGAGCGGAATGAAAAACTGTTTTTT. Encoded protein: CSAVHRERNEKLFF. The rearrangement uses TRBV29-1 and TRBJ1-4; D might be TRBD1 (6 bases). The CDR3 has 14 residues. Germline V gene data show CDR1 as SQVTM and CDR2 as ANQGSEA. Deletions cut 7 bases from V and 5 bases from J, with 17 bases between.